This TCR beta chain comes out of a study of blood T cell repertoires in COVID-19. CDR1 and CDR2 (germline): MNHEY, SMNVEV (reference sequence). The CDR3 is made up of 17 amino acids. V gave up 1 base and J gave up 7 bases, with 17 bases separating them. TCRdb's copy holds only in-frame clones and misses some; the assay was immunoSEQ multiplex PCR. The sample lists around 180,000 clones, 80% to 90% occurring once. The sequence derives from an elderly woman with COVID-19, enrolled during active disease. The rearrangement joins TRBV27 to TRBJ1-6; tentative D call: TRBD1 (6 bases). Sequenced input: peripheral blood. The CDR3 nucleotides read TGTGCCAGCAGTTTATACTGGGGGGGCATCGGCAATTCACCCCTCCACTTT. Amino acids: CASSLYWGGIGNSPLHF.